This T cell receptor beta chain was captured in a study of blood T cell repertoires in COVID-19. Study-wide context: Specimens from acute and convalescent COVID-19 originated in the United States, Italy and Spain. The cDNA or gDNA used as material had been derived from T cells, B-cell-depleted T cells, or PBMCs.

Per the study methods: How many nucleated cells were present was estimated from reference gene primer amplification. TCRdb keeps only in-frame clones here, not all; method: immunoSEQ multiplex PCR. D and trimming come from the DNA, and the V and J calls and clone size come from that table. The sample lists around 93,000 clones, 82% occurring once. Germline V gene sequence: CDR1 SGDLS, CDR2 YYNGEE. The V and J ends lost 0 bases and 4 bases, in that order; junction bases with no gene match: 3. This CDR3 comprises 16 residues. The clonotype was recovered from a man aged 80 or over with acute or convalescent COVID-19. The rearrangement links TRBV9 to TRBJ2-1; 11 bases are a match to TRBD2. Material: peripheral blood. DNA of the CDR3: TGTGCCAGCAGCGTAGATCCTAGCGGGGGGTACAATGAGCAGTTCTTC. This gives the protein CASSVDPSGGYNEQFF.